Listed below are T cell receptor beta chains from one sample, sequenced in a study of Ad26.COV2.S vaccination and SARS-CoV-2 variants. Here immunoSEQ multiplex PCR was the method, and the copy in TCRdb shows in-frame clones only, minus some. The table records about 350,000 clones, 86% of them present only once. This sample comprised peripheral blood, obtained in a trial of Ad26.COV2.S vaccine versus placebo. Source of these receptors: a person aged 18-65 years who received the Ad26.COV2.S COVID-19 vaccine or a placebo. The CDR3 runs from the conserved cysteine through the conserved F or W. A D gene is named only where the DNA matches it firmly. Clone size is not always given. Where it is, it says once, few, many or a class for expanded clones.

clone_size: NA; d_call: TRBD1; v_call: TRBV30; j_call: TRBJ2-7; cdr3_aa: CAWSRPGQGFFEQYF; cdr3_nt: TGTGCCTGGAGTAGACCGGGACAGGGGTTTTTCGAGCAGTACTTC
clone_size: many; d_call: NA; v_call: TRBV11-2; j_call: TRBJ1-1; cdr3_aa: CASSEAGVEAFF; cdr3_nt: TGTGCCAGCAGCGAGGCGGGCGTTGAAGCTTTCTTT
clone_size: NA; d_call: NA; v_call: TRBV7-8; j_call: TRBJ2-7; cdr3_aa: CASRSDSGVSYEQYF; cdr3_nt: TGTGCCAGCAGGTCGGACTCGGGGGTATCCTACGAGCAGTACTTC
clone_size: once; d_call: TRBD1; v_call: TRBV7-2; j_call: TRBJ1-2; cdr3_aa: CASSSPGTGGYGYTF; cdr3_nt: TGTGCCAGCAGCAGTCCCGGGACAGGGGGCTATGGCTACACCTTC
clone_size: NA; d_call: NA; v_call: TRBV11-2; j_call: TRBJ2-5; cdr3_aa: CASSRQMEQETQYF; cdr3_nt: TGTGCCAGCAGTCGACAGATGGAACAAGAGACCCAGTACTTC
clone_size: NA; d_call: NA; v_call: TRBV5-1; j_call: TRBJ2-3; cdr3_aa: CASSPSVTTDTQYF; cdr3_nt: TGCGCCAGCAGCCCGTCCGTCACCACAGATACGCAGTATTTT
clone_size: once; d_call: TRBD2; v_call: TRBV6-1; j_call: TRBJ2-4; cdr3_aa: CASSERGDVLAKNIQYF; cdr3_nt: TGTGCCAGCAGTGAACGGGGGGACGTACTAGCCAAAAACATTCAGTACTTC
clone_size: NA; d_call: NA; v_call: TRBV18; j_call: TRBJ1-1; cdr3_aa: CASSPGATEAFF; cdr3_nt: TGTGCCAGCTCACCTGGTGCAACTGAAGCTTTCTTT
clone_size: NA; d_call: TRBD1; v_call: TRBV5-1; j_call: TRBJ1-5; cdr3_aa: CASSPAQGAGQPQHF; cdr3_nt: TGCGCCAGCAGCCCCGCACAGGGGGCCGGTCAGCCCCAGCATTTT
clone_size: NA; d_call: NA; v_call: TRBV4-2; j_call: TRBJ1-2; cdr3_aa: CASSQVLGEHYGYTF; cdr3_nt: TGTGCCAGCAGCCAAGTTCTGGGTGAGCACTATGGCTACACCTTC
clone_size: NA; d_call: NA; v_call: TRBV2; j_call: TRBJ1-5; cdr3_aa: CASAGINQPQHF; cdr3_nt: TGTGCCAGCGCAGGGATTAATCAGCCCCAGCATTTT
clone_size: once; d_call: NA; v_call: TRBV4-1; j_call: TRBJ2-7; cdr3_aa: CASSHSSTGISYEQYF; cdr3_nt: TGCGCCAGCAGCCACTCGTCCACCGGGATTTCCTACGAGCAGTACTTC
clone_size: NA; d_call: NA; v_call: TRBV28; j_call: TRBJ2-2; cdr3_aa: CASSLSGELFF; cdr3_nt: TGTGCCAGCAGTTTGTCCGGGGAGCTGTTTTTT
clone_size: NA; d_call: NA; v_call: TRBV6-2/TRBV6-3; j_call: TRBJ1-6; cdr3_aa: CASSYRTYNSPLHF; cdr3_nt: TGTGCCAGCAGTTACCGTACCTATAATTCACCCCTCCACTTT
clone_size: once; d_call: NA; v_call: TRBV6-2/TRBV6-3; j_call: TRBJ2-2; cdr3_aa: CASSYEYGGRNTGELFF; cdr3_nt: TGTGCCAGCAGTTACGAATACGGCGGACGCAACACCGGGGAGCTGTTTTTT
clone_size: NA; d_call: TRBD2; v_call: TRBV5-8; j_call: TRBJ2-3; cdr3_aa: CASSFGAGGHSTDTQYF; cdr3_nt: TGTGCCAGCAGCTTTGGAGCGGGAGGGCATAGTACAGATACGCAGTATTTT
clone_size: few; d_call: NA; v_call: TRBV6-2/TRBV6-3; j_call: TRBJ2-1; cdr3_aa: CASSYYVPYNEQFF; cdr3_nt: TGTGCCAGCAGTTACTATGTCCCCTACAATGAGCAGTTCTTC
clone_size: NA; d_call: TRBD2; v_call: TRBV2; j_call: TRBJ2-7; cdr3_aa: CASSEEGRLAGPRF; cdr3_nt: TGTGCCAGCAGTGAAGAGGGTCGGCTAGCGGGGCCCCGCTTC
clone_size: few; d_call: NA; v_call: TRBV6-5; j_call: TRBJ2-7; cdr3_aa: CASTRDANSYEQYF; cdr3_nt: TGTGCCAGCACGAGAGACGCCAACTCCTACGAGCAGTACTTC
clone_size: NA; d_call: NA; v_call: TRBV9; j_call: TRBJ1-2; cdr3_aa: CASSVSWVSDGYTF; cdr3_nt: TGTGCCAGCAGCGTCTCATGGGTGTCAGATGGCTACACCTTC
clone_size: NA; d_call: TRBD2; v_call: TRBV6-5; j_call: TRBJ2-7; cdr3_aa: CASSYSREAYEQYF; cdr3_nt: TGTGCCAGCAGTTACTCACGGGAGGCTTACGAGCAGTACTTC
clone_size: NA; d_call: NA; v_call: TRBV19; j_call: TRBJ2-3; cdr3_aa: CASKARGGTDTQYF; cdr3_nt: TGTGCCAGTAAGGCCAGGGGGGGCACAGATACGCAGTATTTT
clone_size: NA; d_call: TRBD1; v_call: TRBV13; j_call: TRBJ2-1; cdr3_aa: CASSEGAKQFF; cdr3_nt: TGTGCCAGCAGCGAGGGGGCCAAGCAGTTCTTC
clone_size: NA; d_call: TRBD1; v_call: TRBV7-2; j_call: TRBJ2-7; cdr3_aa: CASLRTGGHEQYF; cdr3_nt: TGTGCCAGCTTACGGACAGGGGGTCACGAGCAGTACTTC
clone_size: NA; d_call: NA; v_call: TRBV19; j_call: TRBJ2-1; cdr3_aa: CASSIDLGEGSINEQFF; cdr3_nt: TGTGCCAGTAGTATAGATCTAGGAGAAGGGTCGATAAATGAGCAGTTCTTC
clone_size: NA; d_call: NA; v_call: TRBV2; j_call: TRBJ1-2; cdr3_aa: CASNLGGGQVGGYTF; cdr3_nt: TGTGCCAGCAACCTTGGGGGGGGGCAAGTAGGTGGCTACACCTTC
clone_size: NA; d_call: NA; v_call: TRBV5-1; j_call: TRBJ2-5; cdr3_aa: CASSLGGRAVSETQYF; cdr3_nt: TGCGCCAGCAGCTTGGGGGGCAGGGCGGTATCAGAGACCCAGTACTTC
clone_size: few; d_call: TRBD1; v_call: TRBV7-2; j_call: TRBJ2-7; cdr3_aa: CASSLAGGTGGYEQYF; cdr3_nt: TGTGCCAGCAGCTTAGCGGGGGGGACAGGGGGTTACGAGCAGTACTTC
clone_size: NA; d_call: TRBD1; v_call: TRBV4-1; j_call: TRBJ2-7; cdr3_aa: CASSQDFLRQGVTLDEQYF; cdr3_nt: TGCGCCAGCAGCCAAGATTTTCTGAGACAGGGGGTGACCTTGGACGAGCAGTACTTC
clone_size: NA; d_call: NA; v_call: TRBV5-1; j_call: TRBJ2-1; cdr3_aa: CASSVTSRSHNEQFF; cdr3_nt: TGCGCCAGCAGCGTAACTAGTCGGTCGCACAATGAGCAGTTCTTC
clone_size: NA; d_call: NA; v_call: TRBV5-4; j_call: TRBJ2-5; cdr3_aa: CASSLRRETRGTQYF; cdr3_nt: TGTGCCAGCAGCTTGAGACGGGAAACACGAGGGACCCAGTACTTC
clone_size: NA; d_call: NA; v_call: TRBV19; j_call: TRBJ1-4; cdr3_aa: CASSILTGRGYEKLFF; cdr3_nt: TGTGCCAGTAGTATATTGACAGGCCGAGGATATGAAAAACTGTTTTTT
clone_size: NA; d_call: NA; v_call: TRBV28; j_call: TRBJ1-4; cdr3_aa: CASMGVEKLFF; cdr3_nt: TGTGCCAGCATGGGGGTTGAAAAACTGTTTTTT
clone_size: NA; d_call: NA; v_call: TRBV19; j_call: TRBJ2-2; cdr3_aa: CASSSGLPGELFF; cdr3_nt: TGTGCCAGTAGTTCAGGGCTGCCCGGGGAGCTGTTTTTT
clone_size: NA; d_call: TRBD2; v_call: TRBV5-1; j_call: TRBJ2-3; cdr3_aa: CASSLAGTSDTDTQYF; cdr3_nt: TGCGCCAGCAGCTTGGCCGGGACTAGCGACACAGATACGCAGTATTTT
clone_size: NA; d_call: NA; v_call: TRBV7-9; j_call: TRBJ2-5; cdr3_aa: CASSLGTLTGFGETQYF; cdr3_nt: TGTGCCAGCAGCTTGGGTACTCTTACAGGTTTTGGGGAGACCCAGTACTTC
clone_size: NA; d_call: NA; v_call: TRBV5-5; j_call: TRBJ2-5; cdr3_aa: CASSLARVVQETQYF; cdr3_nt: TGTGCCAGCAGCCTCGCCAGGGTGGTCCAAGAGACCCAGTACTTC
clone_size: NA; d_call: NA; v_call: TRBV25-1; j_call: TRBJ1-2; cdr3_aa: CASSETAFNYGYTF; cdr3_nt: TGTGCCAGCAGTGAGACAGCATTTAACTATGGCTACACCTTC
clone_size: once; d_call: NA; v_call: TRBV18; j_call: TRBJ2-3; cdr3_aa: CASSPPRQASPSTDTQYF; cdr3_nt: TGTGCCAGCTCACCACCGAGACAGGCCTCCCCCAGCACAGATACGCAGTATTTT
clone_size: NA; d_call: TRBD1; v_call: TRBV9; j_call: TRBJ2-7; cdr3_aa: CASSIGQASTYEQYF; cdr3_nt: TGTGCCAGCAGCATCGGACAGGCAAGCACCTACGAGCAGTACTTC
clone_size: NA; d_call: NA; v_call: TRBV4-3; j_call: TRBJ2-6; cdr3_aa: CASSITGFGANVLTF; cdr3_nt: TGCGCCAGCAGCATAACAGGTTTTGGGGCCAACGTCCTGACTTTC
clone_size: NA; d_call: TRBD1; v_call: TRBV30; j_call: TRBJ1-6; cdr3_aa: CAWSSGGQYTPLHF; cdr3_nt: TGTGCCTGGAGCTCAGGGGGCCAATATACACCCCTCCACTTT
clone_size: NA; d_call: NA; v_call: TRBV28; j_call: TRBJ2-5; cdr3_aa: CASSLETQYF; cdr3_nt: TGTGCCAGCAGTTTGGAGACCCAGTACTTC
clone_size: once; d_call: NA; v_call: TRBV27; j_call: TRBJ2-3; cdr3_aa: CASRSAGTDTQYF; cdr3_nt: TGTGCCAGCAGAAGCGCGGGCACAGATACGCAGTATTTT
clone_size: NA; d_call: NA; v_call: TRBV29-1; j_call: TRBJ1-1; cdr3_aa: CSVLEGARTEAFF; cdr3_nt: TGCAGCGTTCTTGAAGGGGCGCGGACTGAAGCTTTCTTT